This T cell receptor beta chain was identified during a study of T-cell reconstitution after alpha-beta-depleted transplantation in children. This clonotype occurred a few times. Trimming shortened V by 3 bases and J by 4 bases, and 12 bases separated the two germline ends. The CDR3 has 14 amino acids. Germline CDR1 reads DFQATT; CDR2 reads SNEGSKA (reference sequence). Construction of the TCRbeta library involved unique molecular identifiers. TCRdb used MiXCR to reprocess the PCR reads, holding one entry per CDR3 protein. The top ten hold about 4.3% of the sample, which has roughly 610,000 distinct CDR3 sequences, roughly a tenth seen once.

Specimen: PBMCs from the stem cell graft donor, collected from the stem cell graft. This TCR derives from a human donor who donated a stem cell graft to a child with acute myeloid leukemia. The genes are TRBV20-1 and TRBJ2-2, with D perhaps given as TRBD1 or TRBD2 (5 bases each). The chain's CDR3 is CSASSQGRTGELFF. The CDR3 nucleotides are TGCAGTGCTAGTAGTCAGGGACGCACCGGGGAGCTGTTTTTT.